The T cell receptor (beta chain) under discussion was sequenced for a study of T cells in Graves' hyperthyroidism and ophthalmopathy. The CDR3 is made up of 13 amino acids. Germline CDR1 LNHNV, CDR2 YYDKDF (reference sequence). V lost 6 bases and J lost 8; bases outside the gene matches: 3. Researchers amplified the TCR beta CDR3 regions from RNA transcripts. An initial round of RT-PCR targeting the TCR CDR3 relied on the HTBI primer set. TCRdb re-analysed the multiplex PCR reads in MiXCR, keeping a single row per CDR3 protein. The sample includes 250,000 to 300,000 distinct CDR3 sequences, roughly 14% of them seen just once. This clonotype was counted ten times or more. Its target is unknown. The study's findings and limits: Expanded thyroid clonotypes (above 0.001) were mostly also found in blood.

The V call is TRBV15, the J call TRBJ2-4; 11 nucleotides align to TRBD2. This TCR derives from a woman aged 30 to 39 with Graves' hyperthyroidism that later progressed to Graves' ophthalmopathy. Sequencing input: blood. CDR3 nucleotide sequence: TGTGCCACCAGGGGACTAGCGGAGCACATTCAGTACTTC. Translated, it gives CATRGLAEHIQYF.